The present T cell receptor (beta chain) was sequenced within a study of radiotherapy plus CTLA-4 blockade in lung cancer. Study at large: Among enrolled patients, under 20% responded and roughly 31% achieved disease control. Study-level points and caveats: With interferon-beta, early dynamics of blood T cell clones were reported to best predict response. Tumor-origin TCR clones grew in blood after radiotherapy plus ipilimumab.

The V end lost 2 bases, the J end lost 0 bases, and 8 bases lay between the germline ends. The CDR3 runs to 14 residues. Germline assignment: CDR1 MNHNY and CDR2 SVGAGI (reference sequence). As concerns this clone: Its antigen is still unknown.

Using immunoSEQ multiplex PCR, the repertoire was profiled, and TCRdb retains in-frame clones only, with some absent. The sample includes 95,000 to 150,000 clones, 70% to 90% of them seen just once. In chemo-refractory metastatic non-small-cell lung cancer, patients got ipilimumab CTLA-4 blockade together with focal radiation. The specimen comprised peripheral blood, sampled from a patient treated with radiotherapy plus ipilimumab. V usage is TRBV6-6 and J usage is TRBJ2-7; D tentatively reads TRBD1 or TRBD2 (5 bases each). This TCR came from a human donor with non-small cell lung cancer that progressed on radiotherapy plus ipilimumab. CDR3 DNA sequence: TGTGCCAGCAGTTACCGGGACCGCTCCTACGAGCAGTACTTC. Its translation: CASSYRDRSYEQYF.